This T cell receptor (beta chain) was recorded in a study of blood T cells in healthy people across ages (dated by TCRdb to 2013 to 2016). Turning to the overall study: In model experiments, roughly one uniquely barcoded TCR beta cDNA molecule per two T cells was captured by template switching. Donors of different ages were randomly distributed across sequencing lanes to avoid experimental bias. The donors were split into four age groups: young (average 16 years), middle-aged (about 40), aged (over 55) and long-lived (over 80). Two additional independent replicas of 1 million unique cDNA reads from the same blood draw were analyzed for two donors (one aged 18 to 30 and one aged 80 or older). Age-related changes in TCR beta repertoire diversity were measured in the study by deep sequencing normalized with unique cDNA molecular identifiers. Points the paper makes about the study in general: Because profiling used bulk unsorted PBMCs, naive and antigen-experienced compartments could not be compared conclusively. Estimates of total diversity based on one million sequenced T cells were regarded as lower bounds and as underestimates. The long-lived group showed more naive CD4+ T cells, fewer expanded clones and increased TCR diversity than the aged group, suggesting age selection. There was a strong correlation between observed TCR beta diversity and the percentage of naive T cells measured by flow cytometry. As age increased, observed TCR beta diversity per million T cells dropped in a roughly linear way, and a significant reduction was already evident by age 40. The CMV infection status of donors was not known, potentially confounding age-related changes in expanded clonotypes.

The library was prepared using 5' RACE. TCRdb shows the sequencer as Illumina HiSeq 2500. The second PCR ran for roughly 6 to 11 cycles and used a J-beta primer mix along with a sample-barcoded 5' primer. Each TCR beta cDNA molecule received a unique molecular identifier from a template-switch 5' adaptor carrying 12 random nucleotides. Each sample yielded at least 2.5 million CDR3-containing paired-end reads. The Mint cDNA synthesis kit, primed by a TRBC-specific oligonucleotide, was used to synthesize first-strand cDNA from all RNA. All cDNA was treated with uracil-DNA glycosylase and then went through a first 18-cycle PCR with the universal primers M1SS and BC2_uni_R. In the paper's pipeline: Each sample was normalized by randomly selecting 1 million high-quality reads, each carrying a distinct molecular identifier. Reads sharing molecular identifiers were discarded rather than binned into consensus sequences. MiTCR, run with a Q25 quality threshold and the strictest error-elimination algorithm, handled CDR3 identification, clonotype clustering and error correction. A nonparametric unseen species model with Euler transformation was used to estimate a lower bound on total TCR beta diversity. The raw public data were reprocessed by TCRdb itself: fastp quality trimming at Q25, MiXCR clonotype calling, in-frame beta chains only. Entries are consolidated by CDR3 protein sequence, retaining the most common genes and DNA. TCRdb, rather than the study authors, made the V and J calls. The sample profile shows about 810,000 distinct CDR3 sequences; roughly 35% of them were found once. The ten biggest clones cover roughly 13% of the sample.

This clonotype was counted between two and nine times. This clone's antigen is unknown. No clone much larger than this one lies a single base away; base qualities are absent. The donors were around 39 Caucasian individuals from Russia, aged 6 to 90 years, who were systemically healthy. Ten milliliters of peripheral blood were drawn from each donor into EDTA-treated Vacutainer tubes. PBMCs were isolated by Ficoll-Paque density-gradient centrifugation, with at least 6.5 million obtained per sample. Trizol reagent was used to extract total RNA from the PBMCs, yielding at least 6 micrograms per sample. Naive CD45RAhigh/CD27high T cell percentages were measured by flow cytometry on a PBMC aliquot from every donor. Input material: blood. This receptor was obtained from a man between 18 and 35 years old in good health.

DNA sequence: TGTGCCAGCAGGGACAGGGAAGGCTACACCTTC. Its protein reads: CASRDREGYTF. Here the chain combines TRBV12-3 or TRBV12-4 and TRBJ1-2; 8 bases in between match TRBD1. Taken from cysteine to phenylalanine, the CDR3 has 11 residues. Solely the CDR3 DNA is kept, with 33 bases framed from the first base. The germline V end is reduced by 6 bases and the J end by 8 bases; junction bases left unmatched: 2.